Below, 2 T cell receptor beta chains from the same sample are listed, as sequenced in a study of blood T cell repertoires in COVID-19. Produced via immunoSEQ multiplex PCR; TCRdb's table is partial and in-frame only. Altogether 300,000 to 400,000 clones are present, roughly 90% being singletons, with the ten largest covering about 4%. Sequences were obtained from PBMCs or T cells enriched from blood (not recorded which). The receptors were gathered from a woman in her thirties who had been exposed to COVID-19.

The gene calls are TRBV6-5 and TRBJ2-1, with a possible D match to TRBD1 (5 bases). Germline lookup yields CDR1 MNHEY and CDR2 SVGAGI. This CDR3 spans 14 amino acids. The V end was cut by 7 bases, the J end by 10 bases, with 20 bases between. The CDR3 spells CASNPVGRAREQFF. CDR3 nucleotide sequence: TGTGCCAGCAACCCCGTTGGCAGGGCTCGAGAGCAGTTCTTC.

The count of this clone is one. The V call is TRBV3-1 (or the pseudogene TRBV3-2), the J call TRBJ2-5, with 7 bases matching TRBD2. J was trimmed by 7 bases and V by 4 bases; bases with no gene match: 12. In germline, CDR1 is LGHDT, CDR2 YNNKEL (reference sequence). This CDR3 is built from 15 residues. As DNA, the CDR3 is TGTGCCAGCAGCCCTCGGGTGCTTACGGGAGGGACCCAGTACTTC. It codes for CASSPRVLTGGTQYF.